This T cell receptor beta chain is from a study of CD8+ T cells in alopecia areata. Findings and limits, study-wide: How baseline CD8+ expansion relates to response remains uncertain (there was one nonresponder). Between patients, shared TCR sequences were less clear than in mice. This was possibly due in part to HLA diversity in the patient population.

The authors extracted RNA and reverse transcribed it into cDNA as the sequencing template. Profiled with immunoSEQ multiplex PCR; TCRdb holds only in-frame clones, not every one. The sample consists of about 210,000 clones, 40% to 55% of them appearing once. The germline V and J ends were trimmed by 1 base and 7 bases, with 20 bases remaining between them. This CDR3 contains 16 residues. The germline CDR1 and CDR2 sequences are SGHRS and YFSETQ. As to treatment: oral pan-JAK inhibitor, 5-10 mg twice daily. This clone came up a few times. Its cognate antigen is unknown. The TCR originated in a human donor with alopecia areata. The chain uses TRBV5-1 and TRBJ1-2; no clear D gene. This specimen consisted of CD4+ T cells sorted from blood, obtained around week 36, from a patient treated with tofacitinib. CDR3 sequence (DNA): TGCGCCAGCAGCTTGATAATCCCCCCAGGCGTCGGTGGCTACACCTTC. This sequence encodes CASSLIIPPGVGGYTF.